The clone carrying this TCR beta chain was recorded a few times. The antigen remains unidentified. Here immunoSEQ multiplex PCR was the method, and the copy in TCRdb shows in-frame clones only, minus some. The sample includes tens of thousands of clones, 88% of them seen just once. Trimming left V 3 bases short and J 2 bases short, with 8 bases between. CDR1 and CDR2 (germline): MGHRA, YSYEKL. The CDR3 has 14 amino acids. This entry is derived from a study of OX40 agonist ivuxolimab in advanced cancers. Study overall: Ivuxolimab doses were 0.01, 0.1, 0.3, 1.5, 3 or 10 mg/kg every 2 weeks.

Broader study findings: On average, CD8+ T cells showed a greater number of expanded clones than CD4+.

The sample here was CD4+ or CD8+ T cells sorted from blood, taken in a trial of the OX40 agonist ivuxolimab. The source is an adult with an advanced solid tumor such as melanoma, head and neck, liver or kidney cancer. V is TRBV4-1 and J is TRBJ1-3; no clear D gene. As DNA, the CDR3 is TGCGCCAGCAGCCATTTAGGAACTGGAAACACCATATATTTT. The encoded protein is CASSHLGTGNTIYF.